The clone carrying this T cell receptor beta chain has ten or more counts. Its antigen remains unknown. Each CDR3 protein is one row after TCRdb ran MiXCR on the reads. The repertoire consists of tens of thousands of distinct CDR3 sequences, with about 26% occurring once and the leading ten covering just under 60%. This sample is part of a study of T cell repertoires in cytomegalovirus infection. About the study: Evidence of both CMV infection and a matching HLA type came from public TCR beta signatures.

Study observations and caveats: In two of eight donors, the top clonotype was HLA-C-restricted CMV-specific.

Sequenced material: CD8+ T cells from cultured PBMCs, taken from culture after CMV antigen stimulation. The clonotype comes from a human donor in good health (CMV status not recorded). Some clones in this sample may be carry-over from other donors' samples.

CDR3 protein: CAIGTGISGSPATYNEQFF. In DNA, the CDR3 is TGTGCCATAGGGACAGGAATTAGCGGGAGCCCCGCTACCTACAATGAGCAGTTCTTC. V is TRBV10-3 and J is TRBJ2-1; D perhaps matches TRBD2 (9 bases). V was pared by 9 bases and J by 2 bases, with 29 bases between. Germline V gene data show CDR1 as ENHRY and CDR2 as SYGVKD. The CDR3 contains 19 residues.